This TCR beta chain stems from a study of blood T cell repertoires in COVID-19. Overall study context: Samples came from the United States, Italy and Spain, spanning acute and convalescent COVID-19.

This clone appeared once. Profiling relied on immunoSEQ multiplex PCR, and the TCRdb table lists in-frame clones only, not all of them. Of under 200,000 clones in the sample, 70% to 90% were seen once. Germline values: CDR1 WSHSY, CDR2 SAAADI. The CDR3 extends over 13 amino acids. V lost 4 bases to trimming and J lost 1 base; unmatched junction nucleotides: 0. The TCR originated in a man between 60 and 75 years old with COVID-19, enrolled during active disease. What was sequenced was peripheral blood. The rearrangement joins TRBV10-2 to TRBJ2-5; 7 nucleotides line up with TRBD1. The CDR3 region has the DNA TGCGCCAGCAGTGGACAGGGCCAAGAGACCCAGTACTTC. Its translation: CASSGQGQETQYF.